The 32 T cell receptor beta chains reported below all come from one sample, sequenced in a study of control samples from healthy donors and cancer patients. Sequenced by immunoSEQ multiplex PCR; TCRdb stores in-frame clones only, minus some. The sample carries about 110,000 clones, about 80% recorded once. The sample taken for sequencing was blood. The receptors were sampled from a man between 18 and 29 years old in good health.

The chain links TRBV18 to TRBJ2-3, with D hard to call. There are 12 residues in the CDR3. Germline-derived CDR1 and CDR2 are KGHSH and LQKENI. Trimming left V 4 bases short and J 2 bases short, with 4 bases between. CDR3 sequence: CASSQPTDTQYF. The CDR3, as DNA: TGTGCCAGCTCACAACCCACAGATACGCAGTATTTT.

The V and J genes are TRBV6-2 or TRBV6-3 and TRBJ2-1; TRBD2 agrees at 12 bases. Germline V gene sequence: CDR1 MNHEY, CDR2 SVGEGT. With 4 bases clipped from V and 3 bases from J, the junction kept 13 bases outside the gene matches. The CDR3 contains 19 residues. In DNA, the CDR3 is TGTGCCAGCAGTTCCCCACTAGCGGGGGGCTCAATGAGCTACAATGAGCAGTTCTTC. This encodes CASSSPLAGGSMSYNEQFF.

The chain couples TRBV3-1 (or the pseudogene TRBV3-2) to TRBJ2-5; no definite D call. Germline values: CDR1 LGHDT, CDR2 YNNKEL (reference sequence). The CDR3 consists of 13 residues. Trimming removed 3 bases from V and 2 bases from J, with 7 bases in between. CDR3 nucleotides: TGTGCCAGCAGCCACTCCGGACAAGAGACCCAGTACTTC. This gives the protein CASSHSGQETQYF.

J is TRBJ2-7 and V is TRBV30; weak D call: TRBD1 (6 bases). V lost 5 bases and J lost 4, with 12 bases in between. Germline V lookup: CDR1 GTSNPN, CDR2 SVGIG (reference sequence). The CDR3 sequence is 12 residues long. CDR3: CAWGQQLYEQYF. The CDR3 region has the DNA TGTGCCTGGGGACAGCAACTTTACGAGCAGTACTTC.

V and J are TRBV3-1 (or the pseudogene TRBV3-2) and TRBJ2-6, with D possibly TRBD2 on 5 matching bases. V was trimmed by 0 bases and J by 0 bases, leaving 12 bases between them. This CDR3 has 18 residues. Germline V gene data show CDR1 as LGHDT and CDR2 as YNNKEL (reference sequence). CDR3 DNA: TGTGCCAGCAGCCAAGAAGGCAGACTAAGCTCTGGGGCCAACGTCCTGACTTTC. Protein product: CASSQEGRLSSGANVLTF.

This sequence joins TRBV7-8 and TRBJ2-1, with 9 bases aligning to TRBD1. Germline V gene data show CDR1 as SGHVS and CDR2 as FQNEAQ. V lost 5 bases and J lost 8; bases outside the gene matches: 10. This CDR3 region has 15 residues. The CDR3 loop reads CASSLGTGKVYEQFF. As DNA, the CDR3 is TGTGCCAGCAGCCTCGGGACAGGGAAAGTTTATGAGCAGTTCTTC.

The J gene is TRBJ1-5, the V gene TRBV19; D is possibly TRBD1 (5 bases). Deletions cut 7 bases from V and 1 base from J, with 20 bases between. The length of the CDR3 is 17 residues. Germline V gene data show CDR1 as LNHDA and CDR2 as SQIVND (reference sequence). Here the CDR3 reads CASTIGGGRRSNQPQHF. In DNA form, the CDR3 reads TGTGCCAGTACCATCGGGGGGGGGAGGCGAAGCAATCAGCCCCAGCATTTT. The full variable domain, rest sourced from reference TRBV19 and TRBJ1-5, is DGGITQSPKYLFRKEGQNVTLSCEQNLNHDAMYWYRQDPGQGLRLIYYSQIVNDFQKGDIAEGYSVSREKKESFPLTVTSAQKNPTAFYLCASTIGGGRRSNQPQHFGDGTRLSIL.

The CDR3 nucleotides read TGTGCCAGCAGCACCGGACAGGGACGGGGAAGAGAGCAGTACGTC. As protein: CASSTGQGRGREQYV. This rearrangement joins TRBV5-5 to TRBJ2-7, with 8 bases that match TRBD1. The CDR3 is 15 residues long. CDR1 is SGHKS, CDR2 YYEKEE, per germline (reference sequence). Trimming at V came to 4 bases and at J to 7 bases, leaving 13 bases not matched to a gene.

The chain employs TRBV6-1 and TRBJ1-3; D uncertain. This CDR3 has 12 amino acids. V shed 3 bases and J shed 5 bases, with 5 bases lying between them. The germline V gene encodes CDR1 MNHNS and CDR2 SASEGT. The CDR3 spells CASSELRNTIYF. The CDR3 nucleotides are TGTGCCAGCAGTGAGCTCCGAAACACCATATATTTT.

The CDR3 sequence: CASSIQPGQNYGYTF. CDR3 DNA sequence: TGTGCCAGTAGTATACAGCCGGGACAGAACTATGGCTACACCTTC. V usage is TRBV19 and J usage is TRBJ1-2, with 7 nucleotides matching TRBD1. CDR3 length equals 15 residues. Germline V gene sequence: CDR1 LNHDA, CDR2 SQIVND (reference sequence). Trimming cost V 2 bases and J 2 bases; bases outside gene matches: 5.

This clone was observed a single time. The rearrangement uses TRBV12-3 or TRBV12-4 and TRBJ2-4; perhaps TRBD2 as D (5 bases). CDR3 length: 11 amino acids. The V end was cut by 3 bases, the J end by 9 bases, with 6 bases between. The CDR3 sequence is CASSLEAIQYF. CDR3 bases: TGTGCCAGCAGTTTGGAGGCCATTCAGTACTTC.

The chain uses TRBV5-1 and TRBJ2-5; TRBD2 might be the D (5 bases). The CDR3 is made up of 13 amino acids. Trimming removed 3 bases from V and 5 bases from J, with 11 bases in between. Germline V gives CDR1 SGHRS, CDR2 YFSETQ. In DNA, the CDR3 is TGCGCCAGCAGCTGGACTGGCCAGGAGACCCAGTACTTC. Protein sequence: CASSWTGQETQYF.

The chain uses TRBV4-1 and TRBJ2-2; 7 bases agree with TRBD1. The CDR3 contains 15 residues. V was pared by 4 bases and J by 2 bases, with 4 bases of the junction left unmatched. Germline assignment: CDR1 MGHRA and CDR2 YSYEKL. Here the CDR3 reads CASSRGQKNTGELFF. The DNA of the CDR3 is TGCGCCAGCAGCCGGGGACAGAAAAACACCGGGGAGCTGTTTTTT.

The V and J genes are TRBV7-9 and TRBJ1-5, with 8 bases matching TRBD1. Per germline, CDR1 SEHNR and CDR2 FQNEAQ (reference sequence). This CDR3 has 14 residues. Trimming removed 4 bases from V and 5 bases from J; junction bases left unmatched: 4. The CDR3 DNA reads TGTGCCAGCAGCTCCGGACAGGGAGATCAGCCCCAGCATTTT. Its protein product is CASSSGQGDQPQHF. The variable domain in full, completed from reference TRBV7-9 and TRBJ1-5, reads DTGVSQNPRHKITKRGQNVTFRCDPISEHNRLYWYRQTLGQGPEFLTYFQNEAQLEKSRLLSDRFSAERPKGSFSTLEIQRTEQGDSAMYLCASSSGQGDQPQHFGDGTRLSIL.

The gene calls are TRBV29-1 and TRBJ2-3, with 11 positions matching TRBD2. Looked up from germline, CDR1 is SQVTM and CDR2 is ANQGSEA. The CDR3 has 14 amino acids. With V trimmed by 1 base and J by 5 bases, 2 bases remained unmatched. In nucleotides, the CDR3 is TGCAGCGTTGAAGCACTAGCGGGGGAAGATACGCAGTATTTT. This translates into CSVEALAGEDTQYF.

The chain employs TRBV27 and TRBJ1-6; 7 nucleotides line up with TRBD1. The V gene's germline CDR1 is MNHEY and CDR2 SMNVEV (reference sequence). V lost 3 bases, J lost 10 bases, and 9 bases stayed unmatched. This CDR3 comprises 15 residues. The CDR3 protein is CASSFGTVSGSPLHF. Here the CDR3 DNA reads TGTGCCAGCAGTTTCGGGACAGTCTCGGGGTCACCCCTCCACTTT.

This chain joins TRBV12-3 or TRBV12-4 and TRBJ1-2; 8 positions match TRBD1. V was clipped by 6 bases and J by 8 bases; unmatched bases: 8. The CDR3 has 13 amino acids. CDR3 protein: CASRESGGDGYTF. The CDR3, as DNA: TGTGCCAGCAGAGAATCAGGGGGCGACGGCTACACCTTC.

This chain joins TRBV5-5 and TRBJ2-1; D tentatively reads TRBD1 or TRBD2 (6 bases each). The CDR3 is 14 residues long. The ends were cut back, 1 base at V and 12 bases at J, with 17 bases in the middle. The germline CDR1 and CDR2 sequences are SGHKS and YYEKEE (reference sequence). The CDR3 nucleotides are TGTGCCAGCAGCTTGAGGGTAGGGGGGAACCGGCAGTTCTTC. It is translated as CASSLRVGGNRQFF.

The chain employs TRBV5-1 and TRBJ2-5, with 13 bases identical to TRBD2. This CDR3 region has 16 residues. Germline trimming cut 6 bases from V and 5 bases from J; bases unmatched to any gene: 10. Germline lookup yields CDR1 SGHRS and CDR2 YFSETQ. The chain's CDR3 is CASTRLAGGRWETQYF. The CDR3 nucleotides are TGCGCCAGCACCCGACTAGCGGGGGGCCGGTGGGAGACCCAGTACTTC.

The chain links TRBV27 to TRBJ2-2; the D is unclear. V was cut by 0 bases and J by 7 bases, with 3 bases left in between. There are 12 residues in the CDR3. Per the germline V gene, CDR1 is MNHEY and CDR2 is SMNVEV (reference sequence). In DNA, the CDR3 is TGTGCCAGCAGTTTATCGGGCGGGGAGCTGTTTTTT. Residues: CASSLSGGELFF.

This clone was detected a few times. The CDR3 DNA is TGTGCCAGCAGCTTAGTCTGGGGGGCTGGAACTGAAGCTTTCTTT. Protein: CASSLVWGAGTEAFF. V usage is TRBV11-2 and J usage is TRBJ1-1; D is perhaps TRBD1 (6 bases). Trimming took off 1 base at V and 5 bases at J, with 14 bases between the two ends. The V gene's germline CDR1 is SGHAT and CDR2 FQNNGV. CDR3 length equals 15 residues.

This chain links TRBV2 with TRBJ1-1; D call uncertain. This CDR3 has 15 amino acids. V was cut by 4 bases and J by 1 base, with 13 bases left in between. The germline CDR1 and CDR2 sequences are SNHLY and FYNNEI. The CDR3 reads CASSADRGSNTEAFF. DNA of the CDR3: TGTGCCAGCAGTGCAGACCGGGGTTCGAACACTGAAGCTTTCTTT.

This chain uses TRBV30 with TRBJ1-6; 7 nucleotides align to TRBD1. This CDR3 contains 14 residues. In germline, CDR1 is GTSNPN, CDR2 SVGIG (reference sequence). V lost 5 bases and J lost 7; bases outside the gene matches: 8. CDR3 DNA sequence: TGTGCCTGGTCCGGACAGGTATCAAATTCACCCCTCCACTTT. Amino acids: CAWSGQVSNSPLHF.

The V gene is TRBV4-2, the J gene TRBJ2-6, with 14 bases matching TRBD2. This CDR3 has 21 amino acids. CDR1 and CDR2 (germline): LGHNA, YNFKEQ. Trimming took 4 bases from V and 1 from J; bases not matched to a gene: 12. The CDR3 reads CASSPELTSGGVTSGANVLTF. CDR3 DNA sequence: TGTGCCAGCAGCCCCGAATTGACTAGCGGGGGGGTAACGTCTGGGGCCAACGTCCTGACTTTC.

The chain employs TRBV7-9 and TRBJ1-2; D is perhaps TRBD1 (5 bases). The CDR3 totals 15 residues. Trimming removed 1 base from V and 6 bases from J, with 15 bases in between. The V gene's germline CDR1 is SEHNR and CDR2 FQNEAQ (reference sequence). The CDR3 DNA follows: TGTGCCAGCAGCTTAGATCGGGGCCCAAGGAATGGCTACACCTTC. This sequence encodes CASSLDRGPRNGYTF.

There are a few counts of this clone. The chain links TRBV6-2 or TRBV6-3 to TRBJ1-6; D is possibly TRBD1 (6 bases). The length of the CDR3 is 14 residues. Germline values: CDR1 MNHEY, CDR2 SVGEGT. V shed 3 bases and J shed 7 bases, with 10 bases lying between them. CDR3 region: CASSYTGSNSPLHF. For the CDR3, the DNA is TGTGCCAGCAGTTATACAGGGAGCAATTCACCCCTCCACTTT.

The chain has TRBV3-1 (or the pseudogene TRBV3-2) and TRBJ1-3; D perhaps matches TRBD1 (5 bases). The CDR3 is 15 amino acids. The germline V gene encodes CDR1 LGHDT and CDR2 YNNKEL (reference sequence). The V gene lost 2 bases and the J gene lost 0 bases, with 8 bases spanning the gap. In DNA, the CDR3 is TGTGCCAGCAGCCAATCGGACATCTCTGGAAACACCATATATTTT. Residues: CASSQSDISGNTIYF.

V usage is TRBV27 and J usage is TRBJ2-1; the D is unclear. The CDR3 consists of 13 residues. Trimming stripped 3 bases from V and 4 bases from J, with 7 bases between. Germline CDR1 and CDR2: MNHEY and SMNVEV (reference sequence). For the CDR3, the DNA is TGTGCCAGCAGTTTGAACAAGTACAATGAGCAGTTCTTC. It specifies CASSLNKYNEQFF.

This chain uses TRBV4-1 with TRBJ2-2; D gene ambiguous. Per germline, CDR1 MGHRA and CDR2 YSYEKL. The CDR3 length is 13 residues. Trimming shortened V by 4 bases and J by 2 bases, and 5 bases separated the two germline ends. CDR3 nucleotide sequence: TGCGCCAGCAGCCCACCCAACACCGGGGAGCTGTTTTTT. Protein product: CASSPPNTGELFF.

The rearrangement joins TRBV6-4 to TRBJ1-1; the D is unclear. The V gene's germline CDR1 is MRHNA and CDR2 SNTAGT. V was pared by 0 bases and J by 1 base, with 3 bases between. CDR3 length equals 13 residues. For the CDR3, the DNA is TGTGCCAGCAGTGACTCTGGGAACACTGAAGCTTTCTTT. It encodes CASSDSGNTEAFF.

This clone appeared a single time. The J gene is TRBJ2-7, the V gene TRBV28; the D is unclear. Trimming stripped 1 base from V and 5 bases from J, with 9 bases between. Germline CDR1 and CDR2: MDHEN and SYDVKM. The CDR3 covers 13 residues. The CDR3 bases are TGTGCCAGCAGTTTATCCGGGTATAACGAGCAGTACTTC. Residues: CASSLSGYNEQYF.

The V gene is TRBV10-3, the J gene TRBJ1-3; D perhaps matches TRBD1 (5 bases). With 5 bases removed from V and 2 bases from J, the gap between germline ends came to 16 bases. In germline, CDR1 is ENHRY, CDR2 SYGVKD. The CDR3 has 16 residues. In nucleotides, the CDR3 is TGTGCCATCAGTAGCCAGGGAGACACTACTGGAAACACCATATATTTT. Encoded protein: CAISSQGDTTGNTIYF.